Listed below are T cell receptor beta chains from one sample, sequenced in a study of blood T cells in healthy people across ages. TCRdb reprocessed the 5' RACE reads with MiXCR, giving one entry per CDR3 protein. The table records 450,000 to 600,000 distinct CDR3 sequences, around 27% of them present only once. These same records also appear under a second study, on T cells of mothers and their children.

Sequencing was done on a sample of blood. These receptors all stem from a boy aged 2-9 years in good health. CDR3s include the opening cysteine and the closing phenylalanine or tryptophan. D genes are given only for firm matches. The size entry is marked missing in some rows and otherwise reads once, few, many or a size class.

size,J,length,V,D,DNA,CDR3
-,TRBJ1-3,16,TRBV21-1,-,TGTGCCAGCAGCAACAAAGACAGGGGGCGCGGAAACACCATATATTTT,CASSNKDRGRGNTIYF
-,TRBJ2-7,15,TRBV27,-,TGTGCCAGCAGTCCCCTACAGGGAAGCTCCTACGAGCAGTACTTC,CASSPLQGSSYEQYF
few,TRBJ2-1,11,TRBV29-1,-,TGCAGCGTTAGATTCGGCAATGAGCAGTTCTTC,CSVRFGNEQFF
few,TRBJ2-7,13,TRBV21-1,-,TGTGCCAGCAGCATAAACAGGGGCTACGAGCAGTACTTC,CASSINRGYEQYF
-,TRBJ2-7,15,TRBV27,TRBD1,TGTGCCAGCAGTTTACGACAGGGAATGCGAAGTGAGCAGTACTTC,CASSLRQGMRSEQYF
many,TRBJ1-4,14,TRBV29-1,-,TGCAGCGTCCCAGGGACAACAACTAATGAAAAACTGTTTTTT,CSVPGTTTNEKLFF
-,TRBJ2-3,16,TRBV11-2,TRBD2,TGTGCCAGCAGCATTATAGCGGGGGGTCCAACAGATACGCAGTATTTT,CASSIIAGGPTDTQYF
-,TRBJ2-7,17,TRBV3-1,-,TGTGCCAGCAGCCAAGCTGCCGGGACTCTTGGATCCTACGAGCAGTACTTC,CASSQAAGTLGSYEQYF
-,TRBJ2-1,12,TRBV5-5,-,TGTGCCAGCAGCTTGAAATGGAGGGAGCAGTTCTTC,CASSLKWREQFF
-,TRBJ2-2,15,TRBV9,TRBD2,TGTGCCAGCAGCGTAGATGGCGGGGGGGCCGGGGAGCTGTTTTTT,CASSVDGGGAGELFF
few,TRBJ1-6,14,TRBV20-1,-,TGCAGTGCTTCCAGAGGGCAGGTTAATTCACCCCTCCACTTT,CSASRGQVNSPLHF
-,TRBJ1-4,12,TRBV12-3/TRBV12-4,-,TGTGCCAGCAGTTTAGGTCCCGGGAAACTGTTTTTT,CASSLGPGKLFF
few,TRBJ2-7,13,TRBV29-1,-,TGCAGCGTTGTGGGGATAAGGACCTACGAGCAGTACTTC,CSVVGIRTYEQYF
many,TRBJ1-2,12,TRBV20-1,-,TGCAGCGCAGTGGGGGGTTCTTATGGCTACACCTTC,CSAVGGSYGYTF
-,TRBJ2-7,14,TRBV3-1,-,TGTGCCAGCAGCCTCACAGGGACGGCTGCCGAGCAGTACTTC,CASSLTGTAAEQYF
-,TRBJ2-5,16,TRBV12-3/TRBV12-4,-,TGTGCCAGCAGACCTTCGGGACTCCAGCACGAAGAGACCCAGTACTTC,CASRPSGLQHEETQYF
-,TRBJ1-1,15,TRBV7-2,-,TGTGCCAGCAGCTTAGTCCCAGGACCGAACACTGAAGCTTTCTTT,CASSLVPGPNTEAFF
-,TRBJ1-2,13,TRBV12-3/TRBV12-4,TRBD1,TGTGCCAGCAGCGGACAGGTAGTATCTGGCTACACCTTC,CASSGQVVSGYTF
once,TRBJ2-1,15,TRBV27,-,TGTGCCAGCAGTTTGCCGGGCGCGAGGGTGAATGACCAGTTCTTC,CASSLPGARVNDQFF
-,TRBJ2-1,15,TRBV6-5,TRBD2,TGTGCCAGCTCCCGGGGGGGACAAGAAGACAATGAGCAGTTCTTC,CASSRGGQEDNEQFF
-,TRBJ1-2,11,TRBV10-3,TRBD1,TGTGCCATCAGGGACAGGGAGGATTACACCTTC,CAIRDREDYTF
few,TRBJ2-6,18,TRBV12-3/TRBV12-4,-,TGTGCCAGCAGTTTGAGACTTTGGGGGTCCTCTGGGGCCAACGTCCTGACTTTC,CASSLRLWGSSGANVLTF
-,TRBJ1-2,13,TRBV20-1,-,TGCAGTGCTTCCGGGACGGCGGATAGTGGCTACACCTTC,CSASGTADSGYTF
few,TRBJ2-7,14,TRBV6-2/TRBV6-3,TRBD1,TGTGCCAGCAGAAAAAGGACAGGTTCCTACGAGCAGTACTTC,CASRKRTGSYEQYF
few,TRBJ2-1,14,TRBV28,TRBD2,TGTGCCAGCTGTAGCGGGGGGGCCCACAATGAGCAGTTCTTC,CASCSGGAHNEQFF
-,TRBJ2-7,13,TRBV25-1,-,TGTGCCAGCAGTCGCGGGGCCCCCTACGAGCAGTACTTC,CASSRGAPYEQYF
few,TRBJ2-2,15,TRBV19,-,TGTGCCAGTAGTAGAATATCGACCTTTTCCGGGGAGCTGTTTTTT,CASSRISTFSGELFF
few,TRBJ1-1,13,TRBV2,-,TGTGCCAGCAGGGTAGGAGGGAACACTGAAGCTTTCTTT,CASRVGGNTEAFF
-,TRBJ1-4,15,TRBV2,TRBD1,TGTGCCAGCAGTCTCGGAATTGGGACAGCCGAAAAACTGTTTTTT,CASSLGIGTAEKLFF
few,TRBJ2-5,15,TRBV9,-,TGTGCCAGCAGCGTAGGTTGGGGGAAGGGTGAGACCCAGTACTTC,CASSVGWGKGETQYF
few,TRBJ2-1,13,TRBV12-3/TRBV12-4,TRBD2,TGTGCCAGCAACATTGGGGGGACTACCGAGCAGTTCTTC,CASNIGGTTEQFF
-,TRBJ2-7,14,TRBV7-2,TRBD1,TGTGTCAGCAGCTTAAATACAGGGGGACGGGAGCAGTACTTC,CVSSLNTGGREQYF
-,TRBJ2-5,15,TRBV5-1,-,TGCGCCAGCAGGCCCTCGACAGGTTCCCAAGAGACCCAGTACTTC,CASRPSTGSQETQYF
few,TRBJ1-3,13,TRBV20-1,-,TGCAGTGCTAGCTACAGTACTGGAAACACCATATATTTT,CSASYSTGNTIYF
-,TRBJ1-1,13,TRBV5-6,TRBD1,TGTGCCAGCAGGACAGGGGGCTGGACTGAAGCTTTCTTT,CASRTGGWTEAFF
few,TRBJ1-2,15,TRBV29-1,-,TGCAGCGTGGATGCACATCGTTTAGGGCCAATCGGCTACACCTTC,CSVDAHRLGPIGYTF
few,TRBJ2-3,15,TRBV5-1,TRBD2,TGCGCCAGCAGCTTGGTACCGGGGGGGACAGATACGCAGTATTTT,CASSLVPGGTDTQYF
-,TRBJ1-1,14,TRBV19,-,TGTGCCAGTAGTATCGGTGGAGGGAACACTGAAGCTTTCTTT,CASSIGGGNTEAFF
-,TRBJ2-5,18,TRBV2,TRBD1,TGTGCCAGCAGTTTTGCAGGACAGGGGGCCCGGGGGCAAGAGACCCAGTACTTC,CASSFAGQGARGQETQYF
-,TRBJ2-1,16,TRBV11-2,-,TGTGCCAGCAGTTATGGTGACCGGAGCCCCTACAATGAGCAGTTCTTC,CASSYGDRSPYNEQFF
few,TRBJ1-1,15,TRBV5-1,TRBD1,TGCGCCAGCCACACTGTGACAGGGGCGAACACTGAAGCTTTCTTT,CASHTVTGANTEAFF
few,TRBJ1-2,17,TRBV6-5,-,TGTGCCAGCAGTTACTCGGGCAGGGTGACTCAAAACTATGGCTACACCTTC,CASSYSGRVTQNYGYTF
few,TRBJ1-2,15,TRBV27,-,TGTGCCAGCAGTTTGAACAGCCTAACCAACTATGGCTACACCTTC,CASSLNSLTNYGYTF
-,TRBJ2-1,16,TRBV5-6,-,TGTGCCAGCAGCCGGACGGGGGCGGGACTAAACAATGAGCAGTTCTTC,CASSRTGAGLNNEQFF
few,TRBJ2-3,16,TRBV29-1,TRBD2,TGCAGCGTTGAACGTAGACTAGCGGGATCCACAGATACGCAGTATTTT,CSVERRLAGSTDTQYF
-,TRBJ2-7,16,TRBV7-2,TRBD2,TGTGCCAGCAGCTTACGGACTAGCGGGAACTCCTACGAGCAGTACTTC,CASSLRTSGNSYEQYF
-,TRBJ2-2,13,TRBV24-1,TRBD1,TGTGCCACCAGTACAGGGGACCCCGGGGAGCTGTTTTTT,CATSTGDPGELFF
few,TRBJ2-1,12,TRBV12-5,-,TGTGCTAGTGGTCCAATTGTGAATGAGCAGTTCTTC,CASGPIVNEQFF
few,TRBJ2-5,17,TRBV3-1,-,TGTGCCAGCAGCCAAGATGTACGGGAAGGATCCCAAGAGACCCAGTACTTC,CASSQDVREGSQETQYF
-,TRBJ1-2,15,TRBV7-9,TRBD1,TGTGCCAGCAGCTCGGGGACAGGGCCTAACTATGGCTACACCTTC,CASSSGTGPNYGYTF
few,TRBJ2-5,15,TRBV18,-,TGTGCCAGCTCACCACCGACAGAGAGGGGGGAGACCCAGTACTTC,CASSPPTERGETQYF
-,TRBJ1-1,12,TRBV11-1,-,TGTGCCAGCAGCCGGGTTGGATCTGAAGCTTTCTTT,CASSRVGSEAFF
-,TRBJ2-7,15,TRBV12-3/TRBV12-4,-,TGTGCCAGCAGTTTAGTGGGGGGCAGCTCCTACGAGCAGTACTTC,CASSLVGGSSYEQYF
-,TRBJ2-7,14,TRBV12-3/TRBV12-4,-,TGTGCCAGCAGTTTGGGCCCCCCACCGTACGAGCAGTACTTC,CASSLGPPPYEQYF
-,TRBJ2-1,13,TRBV23-1,-,TGCGCCAGCAGCCATAGTGCCGCGAATGAGCAGTTCTTC,CASSHSAANEQFF
-,TRBJ1-6,19,TRBV12-3/TRBV12-4,TRBD1,TGTGCCAGCAGCCCCGGGACAGGAGGGACTAGCTCCTATAATTCACCCCTCCACTTT,CASSPGTGGTSSYNSPLHF
many,TRBJ2-1,15,TRBV9,TRBD2,TGTGCCAGCAGCCAGTCGACTAGCGGGAGTATAGAGCAGTTCTTC,CASSQSTSGSIEQFF